Sequencing of this T cell receptor beta chain was carried out in a study of Graves' ophthalmopathy and Graves' hyperthyroidism. TCR beta CDR3 amplification used RNA transcripts. An opening RT-PCR round employed HTBI primers and preceded a second-round multiplex PCR. TCRdb ran MiXCR on the multiplex PCR reads and lists one entry per CDR3 protein. The data hold 23,000 or so distinct CDR3 sequences, with 48% observed a single time. This clonotype was picked up many times. This TCR derives from an adult woman with stable Graves' hyperthyroidism. Sequencing was done on a sample of peripheral blood.

The CDR3 nucleotides read TGTGCCAGCAGCCAATCTACTCCCTACGAGCAGTACTTC. Its translation: CASSQSTPYEQYF. The rearrangement joins TRBV16 to TRBJ2-7; no clear D. The germline CDR1 and CDR2 sequences are KGHSY and FQNENV. V lost 0 bases and J lost 2, with 5 bases in between. The CDR3 is made up of 13 amino acids.